Sequencing of this TCR beta chain was carried out in a study of cytomegalovirus exposure and HLA in healthy donors. Study results and limitations: Most TCRs appeared rarely, but some public TCRs recurred in many donors. A few chains tied to CMV proved CMV antigen-specific in vitro. High specificity and sensitivity for cytomegalovirus status were reported for the classifier.

Separate from the roughly 610-subject first cohort, the roughly 130-subject validation cohort was the one that the donors belonged to. Profiling relied on immunoSEQ multiplex PCR, and the TCRdb table lists in-frame clones only, not all of them. The sample shows roughly 65,000 clones, about 89% of them seen only once. Remarks on this clone: What it recognizes is unknown.

Per the germline V gene, CDR1 is SGHRS and CDR2 is YFSETQ. This CDR3 contains 15 residues. J lost 1 base, V lost 3 bases, and 4 bases had no gene match. The sequence came from a man in his late teens or twenties in good health and CMV-seronegative. The chain uses TRBV5-1 and TRBJ2-3; 8 positions agree with TRBD2. Source material: PBMCs. CDR3 loop: CASSSRTSRTDTQYF. The CDR3 bases are TGCGCCAGCAGCTCAAGGACTAGCCGCACAGATACGCAGTATTTT.